Here is one T cell receptor beta chain with its context. There is no known antigen for this receptor. One base away there is no much larger clone; base qualities are not given. The sample is drawn from a study of beta chain features in type 1 diabetes (dated by TCRdb to between 2018 and 2020). Broadly, across the study: Mean age, gender distribution, total cell number and subset yield were not different between patients and healthy donors. A total of over 90,000,000 sorted cells were examined across all samples, and a strong correlation was observed between cell number per subset and RNA yield. The study compared the TCRB repertoires of sorted circulating CD4+ T cell subsets in recently diagnosed type 1 diabetes patients with those in matched healthy donors. Naive and central memory subsets were obtained from all 30 or so donors, but regulatory and stem cell-like memory subsets were isolated from only 8 patients and roughly eight healthy donors.

CDR1 and CDR2 were assigned from the germline V gene as SGHTA and FQGTGA. The CDR3 sequence holds 15 residues, the cysteine and phenylalanine included. The read is trimmed to its CDR3 DNA, 45 bases read in frame from base 1. V is pared back by 2 bases and J by 4 bases, with 13 bases lying between the germline termini. Study-level results and caveats: Sequencing cDNA rather than genomic DNA could over-represent highly expressing activated cells, although activation and CD3 levels did not differ between groups. Because small numbers of individuals were included in the HLA sub-analyses, any influence of HLA type on TCRB rearrangement was left unresolved. At VDJ recombination sites, type 1 diabetes patients had fewer insertions and more deleted nucleotides, which implies abnormalities in thymic rearrangement. PCR might favor shorter templates, but patient and control samples were amplified and corrected together, so any skew would affect both groups equally. In all four CD4+ subsets, TCRB CDR3 length was moderately but significantly shorter in type 1 diabetes patients. Naive, central memory and regulatory TCRB repertoires appeared to be more similar among patients than among healthy donors.

From each donor, a single peripheral blood sample of 95 to 150 mL on average was drawn into heparinised tubes. A BD FACSAria II was used to sort naive, central memory, regulatory and stem cell-like memory CD4+ T cells with a panel that included CD45RO, CCR7, CD25, CD127, CD95 and CD27. A purity above 95% was achieved for all sorted populations. PBMCs were isolated right away by Lymphoprep density gradient centrifugation and were stained directly, without culture. Samples were stained and sorted in pairs, with one healthy donor and one patient per experiment, so that batch effects were minimized. The High Capacity cDNA Reverse Transcription Kit was used to reverse transcribe all of the isolated RNA, meaning that expressed TCRB transcripts were what got sequenced. Naive, central memory and regulatory T cell samples underwent deep immunoSEQ sequencing, averaging about 3.57 million total reads per sample. Sorted cells were lysed in RLT buffer, and RNA was extracted using DNase-treated RNeasy Micro or Mini kits according to cell number. Each cell subset was processed on its own to prevent cross-contamination, while patient and healthy donor samples were processed together. The immunoSEQ multiplex PCR was used to amplify TCRB sequences from cDNA, generating 87-bp fragments that spanned the CDR3 region. Amplicons were sequenced on the Illumina HiSeq platform. In the paper's pipeline: Synthetic template baselines were used to correct PCR bias computationally, reads within Hamming distance 2 were collapsed, and singletons that could not be merged were discarded. By aligning reads against IMGT, V, D and J genes, CDR3 length, and insertions or deletions at six rearrangement sites were assigned. Within each subset, clonotype counts were normalized to sorted cell number, and only after that were true diversity and Gini coefficients computed with the tcR R package. The overlap coefficient, calculated on TCRB nucleotide sequences, was used to quantify repertoire sharing. Out-of-frame TCRB sequences from naive cells were analyzed to stand in for the pre-selection repertoire. Drawn from immuneACCESS, this table holds only the in-frame rearrangements with V and J called that TCRdb kept. Clones are partly lost; checked studies trace under half to an unresolved V gene and leave the rest unexplained. The V and J calls and clone size are taken from that table; D and trimming were inferred from the DNA. Within this sample are roughly 500,000 clones, with about an eighth of them counted one time only. The ten largest account for less than 0.06% of the sample.

Sequenced material: naive CD4+ T cells from blood. Interpreted using the paper, the cell subset or site label stands for: true naive CD4+ T cells. The sequence was obtained from a woman between 18 and 29 years old in good health. The chain is encoded by TRBV7-3 joined to TRBJ2-3, with a tentative D gene TRBD1 over 5 matching bases. The CDR3 protein: CASSLAQGLADTQYF. In nucleotide form, the sequence is TGTGCCAGCAGCTTAGCCCAGGGTCTCGCAGATACGCAGTATTTT.